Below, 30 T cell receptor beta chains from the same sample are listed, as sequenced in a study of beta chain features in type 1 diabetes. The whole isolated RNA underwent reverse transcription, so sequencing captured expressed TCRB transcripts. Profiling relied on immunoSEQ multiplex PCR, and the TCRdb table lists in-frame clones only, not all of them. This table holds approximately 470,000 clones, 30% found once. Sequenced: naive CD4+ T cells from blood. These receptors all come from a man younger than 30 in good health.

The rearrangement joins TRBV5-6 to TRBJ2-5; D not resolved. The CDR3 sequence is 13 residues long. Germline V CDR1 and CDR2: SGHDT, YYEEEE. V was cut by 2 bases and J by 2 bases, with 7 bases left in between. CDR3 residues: CASSFGVQETQYF. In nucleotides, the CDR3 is TGTGCCAGCAGCTTTGGGGTACAAGAGACCCAGTACTTC.

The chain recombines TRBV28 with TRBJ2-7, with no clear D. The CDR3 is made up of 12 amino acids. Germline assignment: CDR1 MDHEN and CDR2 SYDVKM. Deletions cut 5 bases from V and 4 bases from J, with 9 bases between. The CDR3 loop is CASSPPGYEQYF. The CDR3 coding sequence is TGTGCCAGCAGTCCCCCCGGGTACGAGCAGTACTTC.

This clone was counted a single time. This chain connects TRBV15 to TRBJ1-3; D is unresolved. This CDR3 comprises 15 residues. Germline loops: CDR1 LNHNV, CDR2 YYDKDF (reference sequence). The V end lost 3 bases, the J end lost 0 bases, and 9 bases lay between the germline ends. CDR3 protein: CATSRGEYSGNTIYF. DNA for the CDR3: TGTGCCACCAGCAGGGGTGAATACTCTGGAAACACCATATATTTT. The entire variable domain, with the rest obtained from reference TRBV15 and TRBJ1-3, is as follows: DAMVIQNPRYQVTQFGKPVTLSCSQTLNHNVMYWYQQKSSQAPKLLFHYYDKDFNNEADTPDNFQSRRPNTSFCFLDIRSPGLGDTAMYLCATSRGEYSGNTIYFGEGSWLTVV.

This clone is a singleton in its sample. Here the CDR3 reads CASSADGWAYEQYF. In nucleotides, the CDR3 is TGTGCCAGCAGCGCCGATGGTTGGGCATACGAGCAGTACTTC. V and J are TRBV7-2 and TRBJ2-7, with D unclear. V was pared by 5 bases and J by 4 bases, with 15 bases between. CDR1 is SGHTA and CDR2 is FQGNSA in the germline V gene. The CDR3 totals 14 residues.

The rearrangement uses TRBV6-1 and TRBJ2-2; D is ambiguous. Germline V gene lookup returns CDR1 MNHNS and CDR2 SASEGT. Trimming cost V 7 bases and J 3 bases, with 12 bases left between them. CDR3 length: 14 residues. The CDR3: CASNLDPYTGELFF. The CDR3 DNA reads TGTGCCAGCAACCTGGACCCGTACACCGGGGAGCTGTTTTTT.

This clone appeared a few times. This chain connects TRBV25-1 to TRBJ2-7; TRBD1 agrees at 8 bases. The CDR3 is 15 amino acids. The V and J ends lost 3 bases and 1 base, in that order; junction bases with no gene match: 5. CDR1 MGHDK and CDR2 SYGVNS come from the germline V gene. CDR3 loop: CASSDPGQGSYEQYF. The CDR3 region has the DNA TGTGCCAGCAGTGATCCCGGACAGGGTTCCTACGAGCAGTACTTC.

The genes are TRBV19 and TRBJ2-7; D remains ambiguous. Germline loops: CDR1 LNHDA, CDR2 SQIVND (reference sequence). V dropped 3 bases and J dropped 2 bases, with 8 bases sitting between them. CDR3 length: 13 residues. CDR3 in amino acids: CASSIPGAYEQYF. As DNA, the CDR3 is TGTGCCAGTAGTATCCCTGGGGCCTACGAGCAGTACTTC.

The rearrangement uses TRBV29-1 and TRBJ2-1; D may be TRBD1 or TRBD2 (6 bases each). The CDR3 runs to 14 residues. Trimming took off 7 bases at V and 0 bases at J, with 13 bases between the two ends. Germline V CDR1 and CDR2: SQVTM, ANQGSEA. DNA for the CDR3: TGCAGCGCCCGGGGGCGGGTCTCCTACAATGAGCAGTTCTTC. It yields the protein CSARGRVSYNEQFF.

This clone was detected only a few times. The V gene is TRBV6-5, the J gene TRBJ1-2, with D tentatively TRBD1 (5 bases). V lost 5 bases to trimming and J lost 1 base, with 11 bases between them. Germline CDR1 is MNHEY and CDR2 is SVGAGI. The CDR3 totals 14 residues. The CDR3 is CASSPRGDNYGYTF. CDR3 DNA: TGTGCCAGCAGTCCCCGGGGGGATAACTATGGCTACACCTTC.

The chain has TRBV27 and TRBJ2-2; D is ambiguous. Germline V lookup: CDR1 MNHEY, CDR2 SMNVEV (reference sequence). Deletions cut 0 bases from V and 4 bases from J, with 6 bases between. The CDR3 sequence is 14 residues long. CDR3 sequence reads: CASSLSRGTGELFF. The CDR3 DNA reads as TGTGCCAGCAGTTTATCGCGAGGCACCGGGGAGCTGTTTTTT.

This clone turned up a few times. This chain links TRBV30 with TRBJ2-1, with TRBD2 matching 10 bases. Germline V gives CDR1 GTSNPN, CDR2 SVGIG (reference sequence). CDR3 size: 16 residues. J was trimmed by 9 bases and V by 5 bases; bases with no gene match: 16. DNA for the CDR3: TGTGCCTGGTACCCTGCGGGGCTAGCGGGAGTCAGTGAGCAGTTCTTC. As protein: CAWYPAGLAGVSEQFF.

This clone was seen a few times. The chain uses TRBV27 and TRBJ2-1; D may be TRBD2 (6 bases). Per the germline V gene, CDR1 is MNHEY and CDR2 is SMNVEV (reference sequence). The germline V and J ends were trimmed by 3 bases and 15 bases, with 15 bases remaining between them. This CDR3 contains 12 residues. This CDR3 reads CASSLVGGRGFF. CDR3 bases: TGTGCCAGCAGTTTGGTAGGAGGGCGAGGGTTCTTC.

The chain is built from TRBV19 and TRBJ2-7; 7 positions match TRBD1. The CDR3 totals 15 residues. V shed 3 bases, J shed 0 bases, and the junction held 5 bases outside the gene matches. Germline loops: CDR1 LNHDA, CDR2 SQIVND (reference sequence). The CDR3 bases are TGTGCCAGTAGTATCTCCTCAGGGGGCTCCTACGAGCAGTACTTC. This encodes CASSISSGGSYEQYF. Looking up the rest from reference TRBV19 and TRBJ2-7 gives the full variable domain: DGGITQSPKYLFRKEGQNVTLSCEQNLNHDAMYWYRQDPGQGLRLIYYSQIVNDFQKGDIAEGYSVSREKKESFPLTVTSAQKNPTAFYLCASSISSGGSYEQYFGPGTRLTVT.

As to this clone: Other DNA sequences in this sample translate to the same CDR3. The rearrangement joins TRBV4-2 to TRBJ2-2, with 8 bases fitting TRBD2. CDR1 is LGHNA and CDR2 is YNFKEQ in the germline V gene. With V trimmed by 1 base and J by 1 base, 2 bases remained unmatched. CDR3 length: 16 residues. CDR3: CASSQVAGGNTGELFF. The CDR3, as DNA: TGTGCCAGCAGCCAAGTGGCGGGGGGGAACACCGGGGAGCTGTTTTTT.

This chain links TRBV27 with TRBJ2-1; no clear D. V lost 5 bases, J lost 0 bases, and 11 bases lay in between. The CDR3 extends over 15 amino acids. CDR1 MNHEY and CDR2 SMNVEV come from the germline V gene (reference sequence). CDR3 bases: TGTGCCAGCAGTCCCAGAGTCAGCTCCTACAATGAGCAGTTCTTC. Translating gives CASSPRVSSYNEQFF.

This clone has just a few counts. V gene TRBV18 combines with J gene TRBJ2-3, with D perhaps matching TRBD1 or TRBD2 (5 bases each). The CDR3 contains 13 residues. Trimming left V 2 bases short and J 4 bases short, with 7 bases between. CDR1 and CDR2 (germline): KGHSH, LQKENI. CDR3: CASSPEGPDTQYF. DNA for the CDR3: TGTGCCAGCTCACCAGAGGGACCAGATACGCAGTATTTT.

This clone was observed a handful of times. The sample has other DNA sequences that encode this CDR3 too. The CDR3 protein is CSVRTGSYEQYF. As DNA, the CDR3 is TGCAGCGTAAGGACGGGCTCCTACGAGCAGTACTTC. The chain links TRBV29-1 to TRBJ2-7; D uncertain. Per the germline V gene, CDR1 is SQVTM and CDR2 is ANQGSEA. The CDR3 sequence is 12 residues long. V was cut by 6 bases and J by 0 bases, with 9 bases left in between.

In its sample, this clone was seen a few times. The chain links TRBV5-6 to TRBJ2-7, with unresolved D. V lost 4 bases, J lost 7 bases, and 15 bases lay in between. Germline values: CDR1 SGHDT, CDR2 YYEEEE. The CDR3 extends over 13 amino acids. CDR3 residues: CASSPPSSEEQYF. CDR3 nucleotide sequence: TGTGCCAGCAGCCCTCCATCGAGTGAAGAGCAGTACTTC. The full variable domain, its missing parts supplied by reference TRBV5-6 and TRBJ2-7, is DAGVTQSPTHLIKTRGQQVTLRCSPKSGHDTVSWYQQALGQGPQFIFQYYEEEERQRGNFPDRFSGHQFPNYSSELNVNALLLGDSALYLCASSPPSSEEQYFGPGTRLTVT.

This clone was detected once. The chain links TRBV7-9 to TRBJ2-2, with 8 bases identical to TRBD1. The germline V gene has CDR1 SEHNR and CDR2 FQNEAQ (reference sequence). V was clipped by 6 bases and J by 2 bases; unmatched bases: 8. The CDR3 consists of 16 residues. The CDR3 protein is CASREVQGDNTGELFF. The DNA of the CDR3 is TGTGCCAGCAGAGAAGTACAGGGGGACAACACCGGGGAGCTGTTTTTT.

This chain's CDR3 is CASSQEASGVQETQYF. The CDR3, as DNA: TGTGCCAGCAGCCAAGAGGCTAGCGGAGTCCAAGAGACCCAGTACTTC. The chain combines TRBV4-2 with TRBJ2-5; 7 bases line up with TRBD2. After removal of 0 bases from V and 1 base from J, the junction contained 5 bases not matched to a gene. The germline gives CDR1 LGHNA, CDR2 YNFKEQ. CDR3 length equals 16 residues.

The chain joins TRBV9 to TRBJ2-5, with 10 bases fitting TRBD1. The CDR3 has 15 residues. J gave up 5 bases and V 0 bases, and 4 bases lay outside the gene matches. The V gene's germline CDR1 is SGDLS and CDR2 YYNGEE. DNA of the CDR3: TGTGCCAGCAGCGTAGGAGACAGGGGGCTGGAGACCCAGTACTTC. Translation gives CASSVGDRGLETQYF.

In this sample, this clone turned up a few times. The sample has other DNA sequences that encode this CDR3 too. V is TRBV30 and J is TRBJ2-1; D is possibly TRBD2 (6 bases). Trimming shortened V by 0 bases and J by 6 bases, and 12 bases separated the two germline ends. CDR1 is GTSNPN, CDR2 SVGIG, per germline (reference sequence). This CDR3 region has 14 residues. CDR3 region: CAWSVSLAVNEQFF. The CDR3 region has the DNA TGTGCCTGGAGTGTATCACTAGCAGTCAATGAGCAGTTCTTC.

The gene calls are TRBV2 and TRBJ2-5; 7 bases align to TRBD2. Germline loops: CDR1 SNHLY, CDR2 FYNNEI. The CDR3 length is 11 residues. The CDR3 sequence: CVSGGRETQYF. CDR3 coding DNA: TGTGTCTCGGGGGGTCGAGAGACCCAGTACTTC.

CDR3 nucleotide sequence: TGTGCCAGCAGCCCGACGGACAGCCACGAGCAGTACTTC. Protein sequence: CASSPTDSHEQYF. This chain joins TRBV4-2 and TRBJ2-7; D perhaps matches TRBD1 (6 bases). The length of the CDR3 is 13 residues. Germline V gene lookup returns CDR1 LGHNA and CDR2 YNFKEQ. Trimming shortened V by 4 bases and J by 5 bases, and 12 bases separated the two germline ends.

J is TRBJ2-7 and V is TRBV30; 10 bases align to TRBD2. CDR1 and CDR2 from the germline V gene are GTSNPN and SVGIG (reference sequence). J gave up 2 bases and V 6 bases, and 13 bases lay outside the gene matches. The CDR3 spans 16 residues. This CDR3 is CACSSLSGRLPYEQYF. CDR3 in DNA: TGTGCCTGTTCCAGTCTTAGCGGGAGGCTACCCTACGAGCAGTACTTC.

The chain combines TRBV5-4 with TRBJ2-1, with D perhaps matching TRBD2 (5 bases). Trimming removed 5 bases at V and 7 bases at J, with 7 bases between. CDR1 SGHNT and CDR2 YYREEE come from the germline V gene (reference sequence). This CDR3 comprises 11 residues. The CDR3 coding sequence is TGTGCCAGCAGGTTAGCGAATGAGCAGTTCTTC. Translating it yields CASRLANEQFF.

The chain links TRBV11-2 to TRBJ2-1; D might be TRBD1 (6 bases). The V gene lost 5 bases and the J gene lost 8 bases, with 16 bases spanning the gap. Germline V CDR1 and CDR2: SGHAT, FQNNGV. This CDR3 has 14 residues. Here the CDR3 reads CASSLDRPSDEQFF. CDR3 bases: TGTGCCAGCAGCCTTGACAGGCCCTCTGATGAGCAGTTCTTC.

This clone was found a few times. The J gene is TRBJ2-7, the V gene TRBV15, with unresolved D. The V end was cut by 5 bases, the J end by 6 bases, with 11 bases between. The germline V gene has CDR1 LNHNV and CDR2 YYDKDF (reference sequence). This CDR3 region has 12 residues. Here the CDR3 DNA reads TGTGCCACCAGCGAGCCGTGGAGCGAGCAGTACTTC. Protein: CATSEPWSEQYF. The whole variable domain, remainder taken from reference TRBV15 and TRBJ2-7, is DAMVIQNPRYQVTQFGKPVTLSCSQTLNHNVMYWYQQKSSQAPKLLFHYYDKDFNNEADTPDNFQSRRPNTSFCFLDIRSPGLGDTAMYLCATSEPWSEQYFGPGTRLTVT.

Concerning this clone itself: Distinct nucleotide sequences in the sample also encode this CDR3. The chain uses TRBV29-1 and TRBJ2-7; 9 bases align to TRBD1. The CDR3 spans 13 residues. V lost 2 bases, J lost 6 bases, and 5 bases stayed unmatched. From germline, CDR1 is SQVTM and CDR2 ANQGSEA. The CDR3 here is CSVELGQGSEQYF. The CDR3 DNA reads TGCAGCGTTGAACTTGGACAGGGGTCCGAGCAGTACTTC.

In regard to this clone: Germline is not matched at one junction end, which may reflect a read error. For the CDR3, the DNA is TGTGCCAGCAGTGAAGGGGTGGCAGGGGACCACTTC. Amino acids: CASSEGVAGDHF. The rearrangement links TRBV2 to TRBJ2-7, with TRBD1 as a possible D gene (6 bases). Germline lookup yields CDR1 SNHLY and CDR2 FYNNEI. This CDR3 spans 12 amino acids.